These 6 T cell receptor beta chains were sequenced from one sample in a study of monozygotic twins with inflammatory bowel disease. From its re-call of the 5' RACE reads, TCRdb lists each CDR3 protein once, without DNA. The sample includes some 150,000 distinct CDR3 sequences. Sequencing was performed on blood. Source of these receptors: a human donor with ulcerative colitis or Crohn's disease, or a healthy co-twin of an affected twin (not recorded which).

The rearrangement uses TRBV7-2 and TRBJ1-1. CDR3 length: 14 amino acids. Germline V gene data show CDR1 as SGHTA and CDR2 as FQGNSA. This chain's CDR3 is CASSFNLRNTEAFF.

The chain recombines TRBV7-3 with TRBJ2-2; TCRdb outputs TRBD1, but without DNA this stays unchecked. CDR1 is SGHTA, CDR2 FQGTGA, per germline. CDR3 length: 15 residues. CDR3 sequence: CASSATADRAGELFF.

This rearrangement joins TRBV7-2 to TRBJ1-5; TCRdb lists TRBD1, though no DNA is available to test this call. The CDR3 length is 15 residues. In germline, CDR1 is SGHTA, CDR2 FQGNSA. CDR3 residues: CASRLQVGDNQPQHF.

The gene calls are TRBV18 and TRBJ1-2. The CDR3 runs to 16 residues. Germline V gives CDR1 KGHSH, CDR2 LQKENI. The CDR3 sequence: CASSPTTGPFNYGYTF.

V usage is TRBV7-9 and J usage is TRBJ2-4. Germline CDR1 is SEHNR and CDR2 is FQNEAQ (reference sequence). The CDR3 length is 14 residues. The CDR3: CASSLVQGQNIQYF.

This chain joins TRBV30 and TRBJ1-2; checking the TCRdb D call of TRBD1 is not possible without DNA. This CDR3 spans 15 amino acids. Germline V gene lookup returns CDR1 GTSNPN and CDR2 SVGIG (reference sequence). CDR3 amino acids: CAWSVAGGGSYGYTF.